This T cell receptor (beta chain) comes out of a study of neurological immune-mediated disorders. Findings and caveats of the study: Multiple sclerosis was found to have the least TCR clonal expansion, below healthy controls, and HTLV-1-associated myelopathy the most. CDR3 amino acid sequences found in expanded clones were never shared across subjects, suggesting private repertoires in all groups.

The germline CDR1 and CDR2 sequences are DFQATT and SNEGSKA (reference sequence). Trimming left V 4 bases short and J 4 bases short, with 10 bases between. The CDR3 extends over 12 amino acids. The cDNA was generated through 5'RACE incorporating 10-nucleotide random UMIs. TCRdb re-called the 5' RACE reads through MiXCR, storing one row per CDR3 protein. In the table there are about 46,000 distinct CDR3 sequences, 4% to 5.5% of which are singletons. There are many counts of this clonotype. The antigen remains unidentified. This TCR derives from a woman in her sixties or seventies with multiple sclerosis. V usage is TRBV20-1 and J usage is TRBJ1-1, with D perhaps TRBD1 (5 bases). Material for sequencing was PBMCs. CDR3 sequence reads: CSAKQAGTEAFF. CDR3 in DNA: TGCAGTGCTAAACAGGCCGGCACTGAAGCTTTCTTT.